This TCR beta chain was retrieved from a study of shared clonotypes between healthy human individuals. Study-wide results and caveats: Donors were few, which limited the genetic and exposure-history diversity represented.

Positively selected for CCR7, the CD45RO-negative cells used as naive CD8 cells excluded terminally differentiated effector memory CD45RA+ cells. This clone appeared once. Antigen unknown. Assay used: immunoSEQ multiplex PCR; TCRdb lists only in-frame clones, some missing. Found here are 550,000 to 750,000 clones, roughly 94% of them singletons; the top ten hold 20% to 25%. With 0 bases removed from V and 3 bases from J, the gap between germline ends came to 8 bases. The CDR3 runs to 15 residues. Germline CDR1 MNHEY, CDR2 SVGAGI. The sample comprised naive CD8+ T cells sorted from blood. This chain connects TRBV6-5 to TRBJ2-2; unclear D gene. The source is a young man in good health. DNA for the CDR3: TGTGCCAGCAGTTACTCGATGTTTGACACCGGGGAGCTGTTTTTT. Its protein is CASSYSMFDTGELFF.